This entry concerns a single T cell receptor beta chain. This clone was picked up one time. Its antigen target is currently unknown. Base qualities are missing; no much larger clone stands one base away. The data derive from a study of cytomegalovirus exposure and HLA in healthy donors (dated by TCRdb to about 2017). Context from the whole study: A later analysis indicated that the 120 validation repertoires were generated on the platform also employed for the 700 or so repertoires of the first cohort. The study aimed to test whether signatures of past pathogen exposure could be identified by cataloging public T cell receptors. In addition to the first cohort of approximately 650 subjects, a separate validation cohort of approximately 120 different subjects was used. High-throughput TCR immunosequencing, statistical association of individual TCRs with disease status, and machine learning were combined to predict cytomegalovirus infection status.

Separate from the roughly 650-subject first cohort, the validation cohort of 120 subjects was the group to which the donors belonged. Overall results and qualifications from the work: A total of fewer than 200 TCR beta chains were listed by the study as associated with cytomegalovirus. The validation cohort had no HLA typing available for a later analysis, so co-occurrence within that cohort was assessed over all 120 or so repertoires. Most TCR sequences were observed very rarely across donors, whereas some public TCRs were present in many individuals. Three of the identified cytomegalovirus-associated TCR beta chains were confirmed in vitro to be specific for cytomegalovirus antigens. The classifier was reported to diagnose cytomegalovirus status with high specificity and sensitivity in both the original and validation cohorts. Subsequent analysis determined that TCRs grouped into clusters in the first cohort also showed a tendency toward co-occurrence across the 90 to 150 validation repertoires, and approximately 94% of cluster scores exceeded 0. According to the authors, the approach could potentially be generalized to other disease states and immunological phenotypes.

The CDR3 starts with the cysteine, ends with the phenylalanine, and has 13 residues. Only the CDR3 DNA stays, 39 bases, in frame from base 1. Reading the germline V gene gives CDR1 SGHVS and CDR2 FNYEAQ. Trimming removed 3 bases from V and 6 bases from J, leaving 12 bases between the germline ends. Preparation of the library involved the immunoSEQ multiplex PCR assay. The original pipeline was this. A statistical classification framework was built for diagnosing cytomegalovirus status from the catalog of TCR beta chain sequences. TCRdb carries this immuneACCESS record with in-frame sequences only. Its versions omit some clonotypes, under half of them owing to an unresolved V gene in the studies checked, with the rest unexplained. D and trimming were read from the DNA, whereas the V and J calls and clone size are those reported in that table. The sample table contains 220,000 or so clones; only one count was recorded for 75% to 90% of them. The ten largest clones add up to 4.5% to 7% of the sample.

Material for sequencing was PBMCs. The receptor was derived from a woman under 30 in good health and CMV-seronegative. This receptor chain uses TRBV7-6 and TRBJ2-7; the D element might be TRBD1 or TRBD2, as each aligns at 5 bases. Here is the DNA: TGTGCCAGCAGCTTTAGTGGGGGTTCCGAGCAGTACTTC. This sequence encodes CASSFSGGSEQYF. The entire variable domain, with the stretches around the CDR3 drawn from the reference TRBV7-6 and TRBJ2-7 proteins, is GAGVSQSPRYKVTKRGQDVALRCDPISGHVSLYWYRQALGQGPEFLTYFNYEAQQDKSGLPNDRFSAERPEGSISTLTIQRTEQRDSAMYRCASSFSGGSEQYFGPGTRLTVT.